This T cell receptor (beta chain) emerged from a study of blood T cell repertoires in COVID-19. The V gene lost 5 bases and the J gene lost 4 bases, with 12 bases spanning the gap. The CDR3 totals 13 residues. CDR1 and CDR2 from the germline V gene are MNHEY and SMNVEV (reference sequence). Here immunoSEQ multiplex PCR was the method, and the copy in TCRdb shows in-frame clones only, minus some. The sample has some 200,000 clones; approximately 86% are singletons. This clonotype originated in a woman aged 25 to 39 who had recovered from COVID-19. Sequenced input: PBMCs or T cells enriched from blood (not recorded which). The chain has TRBV27 and TRBJ2-7, with D maybe TRBD1 (5 bases). DNA for the CDR3: TGTGCCAGCAGTACACCACAGGCTTACGAGCAGTACTTC. Amino acids: CASSTPQAYEQYF.